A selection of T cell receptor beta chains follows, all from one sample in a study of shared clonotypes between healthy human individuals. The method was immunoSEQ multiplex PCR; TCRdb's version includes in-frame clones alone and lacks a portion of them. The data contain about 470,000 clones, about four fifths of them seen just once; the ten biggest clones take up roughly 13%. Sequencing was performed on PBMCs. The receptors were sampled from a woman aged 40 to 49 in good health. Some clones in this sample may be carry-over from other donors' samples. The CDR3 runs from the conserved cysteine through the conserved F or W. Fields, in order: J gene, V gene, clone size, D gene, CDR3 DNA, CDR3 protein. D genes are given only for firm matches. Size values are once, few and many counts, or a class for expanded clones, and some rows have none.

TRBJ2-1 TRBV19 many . TGTGCCAGTAGTATGTGGCGGGGAGGCCACAATGAGCAGTTCTTC CASSMWRGGHNEQFF
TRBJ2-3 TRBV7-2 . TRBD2 TGTGCCAGCAGCACTCTAGCGGGAGGAGGAGATACGCAGTATTTT CASSTLAGGGDTQYF
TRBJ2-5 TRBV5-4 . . TGTGCCAGCAGCTCCCGGACAGCTATCCAAGAGACCCAGTACTTC CASSSRTAIQETQYF
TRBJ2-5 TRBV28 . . TGTGCCAGCAGCATCGGGACACACCAAGAGACCCAGTACTTC CASSIGTHQETQYF
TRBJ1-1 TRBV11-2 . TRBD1 TGTGCCAGCAGCTCGAGGGGGGCAGGGGGTGGCACTGAAGCTTTCTTT CASSSRGAGGGTEAFF
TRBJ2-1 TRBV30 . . TGTGCCTGGACTCGTGGGAATGAGCAGTTCTTC CAWTRGNEQFF
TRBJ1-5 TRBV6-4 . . TGTGCCAGCAGTGGGGGACACCATAGGGTGCCCCAGCATTTT CASSGGHHRVPQHF
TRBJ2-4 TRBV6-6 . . TGTGCCAGCAGTCCGGTCGGAGGGGGCGCCGGCATTCAGTACTTC CASSPVGGGAGIQYF
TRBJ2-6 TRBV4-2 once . TGTGCCAGCAGCCAAGACATCAACGGGGCCAACGTCCTGACTTTC CASSQDINGANVLTF
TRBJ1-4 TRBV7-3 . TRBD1 TGTGCCAGCAGCTTGGGACAGGGGGGTAATGAAAAACTGTTTTTT CASSLGQGGNEKLFF
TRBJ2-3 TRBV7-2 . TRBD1 TGTGCCAGCAGGCGACAGGGGTTGACAGATACGCAGTATTTT CASRRQGLTDTQYF
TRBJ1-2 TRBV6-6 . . TGTGCCAGCAGTTACGAGGCAGTCTATGGCTACACCTTC CASSYEAVYGYTF
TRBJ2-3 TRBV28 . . TGTGCCAGCAGTTCCGCCCAAACAGTTTTCTGGCTCCCAGATACGCAGTATTTT CASSSAQTVFWLPDTQYF
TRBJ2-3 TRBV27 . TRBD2 TGTGCCAGCAGTACCCTGGCGGGAGCACCAGATACGCAGTATTTT CASSTLAGAPDTQYF
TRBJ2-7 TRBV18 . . TGTGCCAGCTCACAGGAAGACGGATCCTACGAGCAGTACTTC CASSQEDGSYEQYF
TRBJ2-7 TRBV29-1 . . TGCAGCGTTGAAGGGGCCCCGAACTACGAGCAGTACTTC CSVEGAPNYEQYF
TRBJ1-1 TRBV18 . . TGTGCCAGCTCACCTAGCAGGGGAGGGACTGAAGCTTTCTTT CASSPSRGGTEAFF
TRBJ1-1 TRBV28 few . TGTGCCAGCAGTTTGTTTAGTGTGAACACTGAAGCTTTCTTT CASSLFSVNTEAFF
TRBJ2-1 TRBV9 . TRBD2 TGTGCCAGCAGTAGCAGAGTAGCGGGAGACACTGAGCAGTTCTTC CASSSRVAGDTEQFF
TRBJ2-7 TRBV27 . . TGTGCCAGCAGTTTATCTCTCGGAGGCGAGCAGTACTTC CASSLSLGGEQYF
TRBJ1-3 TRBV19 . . TGTGCCAGTAGTCAGGTCTCTGGAAACACCATATATTTT CASSQVSGNTIYF
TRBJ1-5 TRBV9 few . TGTGCCAGCAGCGTAGATGCGGGGGGCGAGAGTCAGCCCCAGCATTTT CASSVDAGGESQPQHF
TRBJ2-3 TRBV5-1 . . TGCGCCAGCAGCTCGGTACAGTCGGCAGATACGCAGTATTTT CASSSVQSADTQYF
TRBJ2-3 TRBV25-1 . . TGTGCCAGCAGTGCCCTGCCGGTGGGGGGCAGCACAGATACGCAGTATTTT CASSALPVGGSTDTQYF
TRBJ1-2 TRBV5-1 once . TGCGCCAGCAGCTTCGAGTCCGGCCATGGCTACACCTTC CASSFESGHGYTF
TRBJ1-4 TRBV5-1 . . TGCGCCAGCAGCAGGGGACGGCCTAATGAAAAACTGTTTTTT CASSRGRPNEKLFF
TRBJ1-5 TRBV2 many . TGTGCCAGCAGTGCCTTCGGGGGTTTGGGATTTAGCAATCAGCCCCAGCATTTT CASSAFGGLGFSNQPQHF
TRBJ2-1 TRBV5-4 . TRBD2 TGTGCCAGCAGCTCCCCAGGTGGAGCGGGAGCTGACCATGAGCAGTTCTTC CASSSPGGAGADHEQFF
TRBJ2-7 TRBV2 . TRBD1 TGTGCCAGCAACTCGGGACAGGGCTACGAGCAGTACTTC CASNSGQGYEQYF
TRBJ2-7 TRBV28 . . TGTGCCAGCAGGACCGCCGTGGGGGAGCAGTACTTC CASRTAVGEQYF
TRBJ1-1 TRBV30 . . TGTGCCTGGACGAAAGGGCTGGGCACTGAAGCTTTCTTT CAWTKGLGTEAFF
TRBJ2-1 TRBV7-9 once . TGTGCCAGCAGCTTATATAACTGTGAGCAGTTCTTC CASSLYNCEQFF
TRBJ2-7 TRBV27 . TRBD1 TGTGCCAGCAGTTCTCCCGGGACAGGGAGCTACGAGCAGTACTTC CASSSPGTGSYEQYF
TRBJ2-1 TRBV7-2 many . TGTGCCAGCAGCCCGGGACTGGCAACCTACAATGAGCAGTTCTTC CASSPGLATYNEQFF
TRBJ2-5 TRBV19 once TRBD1 TGTGCCAGTAGTATTTCCGGGACAGCGCAAGAGACCCAGTACTTC CASSISGTAQETQYF
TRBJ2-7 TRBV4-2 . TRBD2 TGTGCCAGCAGCCAAGGGACTAGCTCGGTCCCCTACGAGCAGTACTTC CASSQGTSSVPYEQYF
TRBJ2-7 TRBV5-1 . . TGCGCCAGCAGCTTGGCGGGGCGCAGCTACGAGCAGTACTTC CASSLAGRSYEQYF
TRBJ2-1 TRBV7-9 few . TGTGCCAGCAGCCTGCGAGGTTACTCCTCCTACAATGAGCAGTTCTTC CASSLRGYSSYNEQFF
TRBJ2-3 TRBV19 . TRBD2 TGTGCCAGTAAGAGACTAGCGGGAGGAGGGGGAGATACGCAGTATTTT CASKRLAGGGGDTQYF
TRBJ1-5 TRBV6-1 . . TGTGCCTGTCACATAGAGGGTAGCAATCAGCCCCAGCATTTT CACHIEGSNQPQHF
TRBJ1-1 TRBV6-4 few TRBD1 TGTGCCAGCAGCCGACGGGACAGGGTTACGAACACTGAAGCTTTCTTT CASSRRDRVTNTEAFF
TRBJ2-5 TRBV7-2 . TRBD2 TGTGCCAGCAGCTCGACTAGCGGGAGTGGAGAGACCCAGTACTTC CASSSTSGSGETQYF
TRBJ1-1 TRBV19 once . TGTGCCAGTAGTGGACGGCTGCCCACTGAAGCTTTCTTT CASSGRLPTEAFF
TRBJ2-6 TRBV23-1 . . TGCGCCAGCACCCGAACTGGGGCCAACGTCCTGACTTTC CASTRTGANVLTF
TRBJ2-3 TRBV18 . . TGTGCCAGCTCACCATTGGGGGCAGGCACAGATACGCAGTATTTT CASSPLGAGTDTQYF
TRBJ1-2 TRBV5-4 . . TGTGCCAGCAGCTCTGGACGGATGCTATGGGGCTACACCTTC CASSSGRMLWGYTF
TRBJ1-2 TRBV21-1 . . TGTGCCAGCAGCAAAGAGCGTCCCAGGGGGATCGTGCACGATCCAGGCTACACCTTC CASSKERPRGIVHDPGYTF
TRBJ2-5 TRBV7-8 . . TGTGCCAGCAGCTTATCTCGTGAGACCCAGTACTTC CASSLSRETQYF
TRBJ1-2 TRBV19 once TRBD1 TGTGCCAGTAGTAGGACGCGGAGCCCTGGGACAGAACCGCATTATGGCTACACCTTC CASSRTRSPGTEPHYGYTF